One sample yielded the 24 T cell receptor beta chains listed below, sequenced in a study of graft-versus-host responses after intestinal transplantation. The table came from immunoSEQ multiplex PCR; TCRdb's copy has only in-frame clones and leaves some out. The sample holds about 120,000 clones, more than 85% seen once. These TCRs' antigens remain unknown. Specimen: unstimulated CD8+ T cells sorted from spleen or lymph node cells, collected before transplant. These receptors were collected from a human donor who was the organ donor for an intestinal transplant.

This clone was counted a single time. The V call is TRBV13, the J call TRBJ1-2, with D unresolved. CDR3 size: 12 residues. V lost 1 base to trimming and J lost 5 bases, with 5 bases between them. Germline V CDR1 and CDR2: PRHDT, FYEKMQ (reference sequence). CDR3 protein: CASSLEEYGYTF. CDR3 DNA sequence: TGTGCCAGCAGCTTAGAAGAATATGGCTACACCTTC.

The chain carries TRBV9 and TRBJ2-7; D not resolved. Trimming took 3 bases from V and 2 from J, leaving 12 bases between them. CDR1 SGDLS and CDR2 YYNGEE come from the germline V gene. The CDR3 covers 14 residues. Written as DNA, the CDR3 is TGTGCCAGCAGCGCTTATGGGATTACCTACGAGCAGTACTTC. This gives the protein CASSAYGITYEQYF.

The CDR3 region is CASSITSGYNEQFF. In DNA form, the CDR3 reads TGTGCCAGTAGTATAACTAGCGGCTACAATGAGCAGTTCTTC. This chain links TRBV19 with TRBJ2-1, with 8 bases lining up with TRBD2. V lost 2 bases and J lost 3; bases outside the gene matches: 0. CDR3 length equals 14 residues. The germline gives CDR1 LNHDA, CDR2 SQIVND (reference sequence).

This chain uses TRBV28 with TRBJ2-1; D call uncertain. This CDR3 spans 15 amino acids. Germline V gene sequence: CDR1 MDHEN, CDR2 SYDVKM. Trimming left V 4 bases short and J 0 bases short, with 10 bases between. CDR3 in amino acids: CASSWGESSYNEQFF. CDR3 nucleotide sequence: TGTGCCAGCAGTTGGGGTGAAAGCTCCTACAATGAGCAGTTCTTC.

The chain is built from TRBV30 and TRBJ2-1; D not resolved. The CDR3 consists of 15 residues. V lost 2 bases, J lost 0 bases, and 11 bases lay in between. The V gene's germline CDR1 is GTSNPN and CDR2 SVGIG (reference sequence). CDR3 coding DNA: TGTGCCTGGAGTTTAGGCCTCAGCTCCTACAATGAGCAGTTCTTC. Its protein is CAWSLGLSSYNEQFF.

This sequence joins TRBV5-4 and TRBJ2-5, with 7 bases matching TRBD1. With V trimmed by 4 bases and J by 1 base, 10 bases remained unmatched. The germline V gene encodes CDR1 SGHNT and CDR2 YYREEE (reference sequence). The CDR3 runs to 16 residues. The CDR3 nucleotides are TGTGCCAGCAGCCTTCACCCAGGGACAGCCCAAGAGACCCAGTACTTC. This encodes CASSLHPGTAQETQYF. Based on the CDR3 plus reference TRBV5-4 and TRBJ2-5, the full variable domain is ETGVTQSPTHLIKTRGQQVTLRCSSQSGHNTVSWYQQALGQGPQFIFQYYREEENGRGNFPPRFSGLQFPNYSSELNVNALELDDSALYLCASSLHPGTAQETQYFGPGTRLLVL.

This sequence joins TRBV9 and TRBJ2-3; 10 nucleotides match TRBD1. The CDR3 extends over 14 amino acids. Trimming removed 0 bases from V and 6 bases from J; junction bases left unmatched: 1. CDR1 and CDR2 from the germline V gene are SGDLS and YYNGEE. CDR3 residues: CASSVGGQGDTQYF. In nucleotides, the CDR3 is TGTGCCAGCAGCGTAGGGGGACAGGGGGATACGCAGTATTTT.

The V gene is TRBV7-6, the J gene TRBJ1-4, with D unclear. Germline CDR1 is SGHVS and CDR2 is FNYEAQ. The CDR3 consists of 15 residues. The V gene lost 2 bases and the J gene lost 1 base, with 8 bases spanning the gap. The CDR3 nucleotides read TGTGCCAGCAGCTTATCTCCAGTAACTAATGAAAAACTGTTTTTT. Its protein is CASSLSPVTNEKLFF.

The genes are TRBV19 and TRBJ2-7; 10 bases agree with TRBD1. Germline CDR1 reads LNHDA; CDR2 reads SQIVND (reference sequence). CDR3 length: 14 residues. J gave up 5 bases and V 5 bases, and 6 bases lay outside the gene matches. As DNA, the CDR3 is TGTGCCAGTAGTGGGGACAGGGGAATGAACGAGCAGTACTTC. Translation gives CASSGDRGMNEQYF.

The chain uses TRBV6-1 and TRBJ1-5; 12 nucleotides align to TRBD1. V was pared by 1 base and J by 3 bases, with 13 bases of the junction left unmatched. CDR1 and CDR2 from the germline V gene are MNHNS and SASEGT. The CDR3 is 20 amino acids. In nucleotides, the CDR3 is TGTGCCAGCAGTGAAGGGTCGAGGGGACAGGGGGCCGATCACAATCAGCCCCAGCATTTT. This encodes CASSEGSRGQGADHNQPQHF.

The genes are TRBV27 and TRBJ1-5; D perhaps matches TRBD1 (6 bases). This CDR3 comprises 14 residues. The germline CDR1 and CDR2 sequences are MNHEY and SMNVEV (reference sequence). Deletions cut 10 bases from V and 6 bases from J, with 19 bases between. CDR3 DNA: TGTGCCACGGCTGCGAGGGGGGCCGGTCAGCCCCAGCATTTT. It is translated as CATAARGAGQPQHF.

This clone was observed a single time. The chain employs TRBV28 and TRBJ1-4; D is unclear. Trimming stripped 6 bases from V and 8 bases from J, with 16 bases between. The V gene's germline CDR1 is MDHEN and CDR2 SYDVKM. This CDR3 region has 14 residues. The CDR3 DNA sequence: TGTGCCAGCAGCCCCGTCGAGTCGGGAGAAAAACTGTTTTTT. This sequence encodes CASSPVESGEKLFF.

The chain recombines TRBV4-2 with TRBJ2-5; 12 bases line up with TRBD2. The CDR3 runs 16 residues. CDR1 is LGHNA and CDR2 is YNFKEQ in the germline V gene. The trim removed 0 bases at V and 4 bases at J, leaving 3 bases unmatched. The CDR3 loop is CASSQEQGLAGETQYF. The DNA of the CDR3 is TGTGCCAGCAGCCAAGAACAGGGACTAGCGGGAGAGACCCAGTACTTC.

The gene calls are TRBV4-3 and TRBJ2-5, with 7 bases aligning to TRBD1. TRBJ2-7 matches the DNA end more closely, so the J call is doubtful. This CDR3 has 14 residues. CDR1 is LGHNA and CDR2 is YSLEER in the germline V gene. The CDR3 DNA reads TGCGCCAGCAGCCAGGGGGACAGCTCCTACGAGCAGTACTTC. Translating gives CASSQGDSSYEQYF.

J is TRBJ2-1 and V is TRBV11-2, with 9 bases aligning to TRBD1. From germline, CDR1 is SGHAT and CDR2 FQNNGV. The junction had 6 bases not matched to a gene; V was cut back by 1 base and J by 5 bases. This CDR3 comprises 16 residues. The CDR3 loop reads CASSLGRDRVNNEQFF. Written as DNA, the CDR3 is TGTGCCAGCAGCTTAGGCCGGGACAGGGTAAACAATGAGCAGTTCTTC.

This sequence joins TRBV7-2 and TRBJ1-1; possible D gene TRBD1, 5 bases. CDR1 SGHTA and CDR2 FQGNSA come from the germline V gene. With 0 bases removed from V and 1 base from J, the gap between germline ends came to 12 bases. The length of the CDR3 is 16 residues. This chain's CDR3 is CASSLAGGRRNTEAFF. In DNA, the CDR3 is TGTGCCAGCAGCTTAGCCGGGGGGAGGAGGAACACTGAAGCTTTCTTT. Variable domain in full (rest from reference TRBV7-2 and TRBJ1-1): GAGVSQSPSNKVTEKGKDVELRCDPISGHTALYWYRQSLGQGLEFLIYFQGNSAPDKSGLPSDRFSAERTGGSVSTLTIQRTQQEDSAVYLCASSLAGGRRNTEAFFGQGTRLTVV.

The rearrangement joins TRBV5-5 to TRBJ2-7; 11 nucleotides align to TRBD2. CDR1 SGHKS and CDR2 YYEKEE come from the germline V gene (reference sequence). The CDR3 spans 15 residues. V gave up 0 bases and J gave up 3 bases; unmatched junction bases: 2. CDR3 nucleotides: TGTGCCAGCAGCTTGGGACTAGCGGGGAACTACGAGCAGTACTTC. It yields the protein CASSLGLAGNYEQYF.

The chain links TRBV29-1 to TRBJ1-1; D not certain. V lost 7 bases and J 2 bases, leaving 8 bases between the germline ends. The CDR3 runs 11 residues. The germline V gene has CDR1 SQVTM and CDR2 ANQGSEA. This CDR3 reads CSARGNTEAFF. In DNA form, the CDR3 reads TGCAGCGCCCGGGGTAACACTGAAGCTTTCTTT. Full variable domain (rest looked up from reference TRBV29-1 and TRBJ1-1): SAVISQKPSRDICQRGTSLTIQCQVDSQVTMMFWYRQQPGQSLTLIATANQGSEATYESGFVIDKFPISRPNLTFSTLTVSNMSPEDSSIYLCSARGNTEAFFGQGTRLTVV.

The rearrangement joins TRBV6-5 to TRBJ2-3; D is possibly TRBD1 or TRBD2 (6 bases each). Germline-derived CDR1 and CDR2 are MNHEY and SVGAGI. V was trimmed by 2 bases and J by 7 bases, leaving 13 bases between them. The CDR3 is 14 residues long. In DNA form, the CDR3 reads TGTGCCAGCAGTTACCTCGGGGGCCCGAATACGCAGTATTTT. Residues: CASSYLGGPNTQYF.

The chain links TRBV28 to TRBJ1-5; a possible D gene is TRBD1 (5 bases). Trimming pared 1 base from V and 4 bases from J, leaving 14 bases between. This CDR3 is built from 16 residues. CDR1 is MDHEN, CDR2 SYDVKM, per germline. CDR3 region: CASSLFLGDLNQPQHF. In DNA form, the CDR3 reads TGTGCCAGCAGTTTATTTCTCGGGGACCTAAATCAGCCCCAGCATTTT.

J is TRBJ2-7 and V is TRBV27; perhaps D is TRBD1 or TRBD2 (5 bases each). Germline V gene sequence: CDR1 MNHEY, CDR2 SMNVEV (reference sequence). The length of the CDR3 is 14 residues. With 3 bases removed from V and 1 base from J, the gap between germline ends came to 10 bases. The CDR3 nucleotides are TGTGCCAGCAGTTTTTATGGGGGTTCCTACGAGCAGTACTTC. Amino acid sequence: CASSFYGGSYEQYF.

The chain recombines TRBV19 with TRBJ2-1, with 10 bases identical to TRBD2. V lost 5 bases and J lost 9; bases outside the gene matches: 4. Per the germline V gene, CDR1 is LNHDA and CDR2 is SQIVND (reference sequence). CDR3 length equals 13 residues. In nucleotides, the CDR3 is TGTGCCAGTAGTCTAGCGGGAGTGGGTGAGCAGTTCTTC. As protein: CASSLAGVGEQFF.

This CDR3 reads CASSLEVGGYEQFF. The CDR3, as DNA: TGTGCCAGCAGCTTAGAAGTTGGGGGATATGAGCAGTTCTTC. The rearrangement joins TRBV7-6 to TRBJ2-1; D possibly matches TRBD1 or TRBD2 (5 bases each). The CDR3 length is 14 residues. V was shortened by 1 base and J by 8 bases, with 12 bases between the two germline ends. CDR1 and CDR2 from the germline V gene are SGHVS and FNYEAQ.

The chain recombines TRBV4-1 with TRBJ2-7; either TRBD1 or TRBD2 may fit D (5 bases each). This CDR3 contains 13 residues. Germline V gives CDR1 MGHRA, CDR2 YSYEKL. Trimming cost V 3 bases and J 3 bases, with 9 bases left between them. The CDR3 region is CASSQGENYEQYF. The CDR3 DNA reads TGCGCCAGCAGCCAGGGGGAGAACTACGAGCAGTACTTC.